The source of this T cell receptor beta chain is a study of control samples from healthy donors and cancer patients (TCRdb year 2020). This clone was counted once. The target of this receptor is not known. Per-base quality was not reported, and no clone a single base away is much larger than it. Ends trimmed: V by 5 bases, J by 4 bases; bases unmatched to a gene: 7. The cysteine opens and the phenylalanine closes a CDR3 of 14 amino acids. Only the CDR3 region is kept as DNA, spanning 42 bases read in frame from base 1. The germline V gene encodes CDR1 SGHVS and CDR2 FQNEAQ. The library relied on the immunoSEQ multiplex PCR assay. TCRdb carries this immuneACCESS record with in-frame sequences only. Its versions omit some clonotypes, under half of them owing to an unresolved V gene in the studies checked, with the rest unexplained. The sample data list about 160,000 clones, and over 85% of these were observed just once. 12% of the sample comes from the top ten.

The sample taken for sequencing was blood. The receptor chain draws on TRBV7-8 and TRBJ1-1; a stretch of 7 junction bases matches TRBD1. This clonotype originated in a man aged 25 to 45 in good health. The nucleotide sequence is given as TGTGCCAGCAGCCCGAGACAGGGAGCCACTGAAGCTTTCTTT. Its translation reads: CASSPRQGATEAFF.